This T cell receptor beta chain was captured by sequencing in a study of OX40 agonist ivuxolimab in advanced cancers. Study-level information: An anti-OX40 (CD134) antibody with agonistic activity, ivuxolimab, was administered to patients. Findings of the study overall: Some nonresponders also had low normalized T-cell clonal expansion.

This clone was found a few times. No antigen is known for it. Germline assignment: CDR1 SQVTM and CDR2 ANQGSEA. The V and J ends lost 7 bases and 4 bases respectively, with 10 bases between them. CDR3 length equals 11 residues. Clones were sequenced by immunoSEQ multiplex PCR, and TCRdb holds only the in-frame ones, with some missing. This table holds tens of thousands of clones, roughly 90% found once. This chain connects TRBV29-1 to TRBJ2-5; no clear D. The input for sequencing was CD4+ or CD8+ T cells sorted from blood, taken in a trial of the OX40 agonist ivuxolimab. This clonotype was obtained from an adult with an advanced solid tumor such as melanoma, head and neck, liver or kidney cancer. The DNA of the CDR3 is TGCAGCGCCAGGACGGGAGAGACCCAGTACTTC. Protein sequence: CSARTGETQYF. Looking up the rest from reference TRBV29-1 and TRBJ2-5 gives the full variable domain: SAVISQKPSRDICQRGTSLTIQCQVDSQVTMMFWYRQQPGQSLTLIATANQGSEATYESGFVIDKFPISRPNLTFSTLTVSNMSPEDSSIYLCSARTGETQYFGPGTRLLVL.